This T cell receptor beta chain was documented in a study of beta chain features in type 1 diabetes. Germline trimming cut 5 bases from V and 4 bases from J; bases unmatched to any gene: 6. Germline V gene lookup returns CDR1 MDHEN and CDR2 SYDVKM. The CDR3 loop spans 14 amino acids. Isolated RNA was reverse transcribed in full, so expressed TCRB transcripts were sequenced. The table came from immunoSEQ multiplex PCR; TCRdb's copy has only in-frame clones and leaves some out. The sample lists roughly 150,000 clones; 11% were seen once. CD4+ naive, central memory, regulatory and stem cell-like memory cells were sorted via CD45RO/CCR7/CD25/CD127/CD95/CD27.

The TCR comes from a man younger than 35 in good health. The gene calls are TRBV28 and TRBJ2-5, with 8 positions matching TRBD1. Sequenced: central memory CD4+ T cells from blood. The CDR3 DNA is TGTGCCAGCAGTGTCCCCGGGACAGGAGAGACCCAGTACTTC. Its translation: CASSVPGTGETQYF.